This T cell receptor beta chain was recovered during a study of blood T cells in healthy people across ages. Study findings and constraints: Older age coincided with a roughly linear decline in TCR beta diversity per million T cells. Whereas aged donors had fewer naive CD4+ cells, long-lived donors had more of them and higher diversity.

With regard to this clonotype: Its antigen is currently unknown.

Primers used in a second PCR of about 6 to 12 cycles were a sample-barcoded 5' primer and a J-beta primer mix. TCRdb ran MiXCR on the 5' RACE reads and lists one entry per CDR3 protein. This table holds hundreds of thousands of distinct CDR3 sequences, 29% found once. Trimming removed 5 bases from V and 4 bases from J, with 15 bases in between. Germline V gene sequence: CDR1 SGHTA, CDR2 FQGNSA. This CDR3 has 14 residues. This chain joins TRBV7-2 and TRBJ2-7, with D possibly TRBD1 on 6 matching bases. Sample: blood. The receptor comes from an elderly woman in good health. The CDR3 loop is CASSPQGSNYEQYF. CDR3 bases: TGTGCCAGCAGCCCCCAGGGGAGTAATTACGAGCAGTACTTC.